Listed here are 10 T cell receptor beta chains from one sample, sequenced in a study of cytotoxic CD8 clonotypes in ibrutinib-treated CLL. Assay: immunoSEQ multiplex PCR; the TCRdb copy retains only in-frame clones and omits some. The table has roughly 250,000 clones, 70% seen once. Here the sequenced sample was PBMCs, taken after 24 months of ibrutinib treatment. The receptor source for this set is a human donor with chronic lymphocytic leukemia.

The chain has TRBV13 and TRBJ2-7; no reliable D call. Germline CDR1 reads PRHDT; CDR2 reads FYEKMQ (reference sequence). The V end lost 5 bases, the J end lost 5 bases, and 10 bases lay between the germline ends. The CDR3 runs 12 residues. This chain's CDR3 is CASSPEVDEQYF. In nucleotides, the CDR3 is TGTGCCAGCAGCCCAGAGGTTGACGAGCAGTACTTC. Using reference TRBV13 and TRBJ2-7 for the parts outside the CDR3, the full variable domain is AAGVIQSPRHLIKEKRETATLKCYPIPRHDTVYWYQQGPGQDPQFLISFYEKMQSDKGSIPDRFSAQQFSDYHSELNMSSLELGDSALYFCASSPEVDEQYFGPGTRLTVT.

A few counts support this clone. The V call is TRBV11-3, the J call TRBJ2-5; 8 nucleotides line up with TRBD1. Germline CDR1 is SGHNT and CDR2 is YENEEA. V lost 7 bases and J lost 2; bases outside the gene matches: 18. CDR3 length: 18 residues. CDR3 residues: CASINPMNWDRPQETQYF. Here the CDR3 DNA reads TGTGCCAGCATAAATCCTATGAATTGGGACAGGCCACAAGAGACCCAGTACTTC.

The chain links TRBV29-1 to TRBJ1-1; weak D call: TRBD1 (5 bases). The CDR3 extends over 14 amino acids. The V and J ends lost 5 bases and 3 bases respectively, with 16 bases between them. From germline, CDR1 is SQVTM and CDR2 ANQGSEA. The CDR3 region has the DNA TGCAGCGTTCGAGAAGGAGGGGTCGACACTGAAGCTTTCTTT. Protein sequence: CSVREGGVDTEAFF.

The chain links TRBV28 to TRBJ1-1; D unresolved. V lost 4 bases to trimming and J lost 4 bases, with 16 bases between them. Germline V gives CDR1 MDHEN, CDR2 SYDVKM. This CDR3 is 15 amino acids long. The chain's CDR3 is CASSSPTAVATEAFF. In DNA form, the CDR3 reads TGTGCCAGCAGTTCGCCGACCGCGGTTGCCACTGAAGCTTTCTTT.

The V gene is TRBV28, the J gene TRBJ2-4; 7 positions agree with TRBD2. The germline CDR1 and CDR2 sequences are MDHEN and SYDVKM. The CDR3 covers 16 residues. Losses at the gene ends were 3 bases for V and 0 bases for J; bases not matched to a gene: 5. CDR3 residues: CASSFGLAVAKNIQYF. CDR3 bases: TGTGCCAGCAGTTTCGGGCTAGCGGTAGCCAAAAACATTCAGTACTTC. The full variable domain, with the rest looked up from reference TRBV28 and TRBJ2-4, is DVKVTQSSRYLVKRTGEKVFLECVQDMDHENMFWYRQDPGLGLRLIYFSYDVKMKEKGDIPEGYSVSREKKERFSLILESASTNQTSMYLCASSFGLAVAKNIQYFGAGTRLSVL.

The chain joins TRBV19 to TRBJ1-5, with D possibly being TRBD1 (6 bases). V was trimmed by 5 bases and J by 7 bases, leaving 12 bases between them. This CDR3 region has 13 residues. CDR1 and CDR2 (germline): LNHDA, SQIVND (reference sequence). The CDR3 nucleotides are TGTGCCAGTAGTGGGGGCTTCGGGCAGCCCCAGCATTTT. It is translated as CASSGGFGQPQHF.

The chain uses TRBV6-6 and TRBJ2-1; D remains unclear. The ends were cut back, 6 bases at V and 4 bases at J, with 10 bases in the middle. The CDR3 has 13 residues. The germline V gene encodes CDR1 MNHNY and CDR2 SVGAGI (reference sequence). The chain's CDR3 is CASRNRRYNEQFF. CDR3 DNA sequence: TGTGCCAGCAGGAACAGAAGATACAATGAGCAGTTCTTC.

This sequence joins TRBV18 and TRBJ2-7; possible D gene TRBD1, 5 bases. V was shortened by 8 bases and J by 6 bases, with 20 bases between the two germline ends. The CDR3 spans 14 residues. Looked up from germline, CDR1 is KGHSH and CDR2 is LQKENI. CDR3 protein: CASDPGGASGEQYF. Here the CDR3 DNA reads TGTGCCAGCGACCCGGGTGGGGCCTCGGGCGAGCAGTACTTC.

This clone was recorded once. V usage is TRBV7-9 and J usage is TRBJ2-7, with 14 bases that match TRBD2. Germline-derived CDR1 and CDR2 are SEHNR and FQNEAQ (reference sequence). The CDR3 is 16 amino acids. V gave up 5 bases and J gave up 3 bases; unmatched junction bases: 6. The CDR3 region has the DNA TGTGCCAGCAGCCCCTGGACTAGCGGGAGGAACTACGAGCAGTACTTC. Its protein product is CASSPWTSGRNYEQYF.

This rearrangement joins TRBV25-1 to TRBJ1-4; tentatively, D is TRBD1 (5 bases). V lost 1 base, J lost 0 bases, and 6 bases lay in between. Per germline, CDR1 MGHDK and CDR2 SYGVNS. The CDR3 length is 15 residues. The CDR3 nucleotides read TGTGCCAGCAGTGAATTAGGGGCAACTAATGAAAAACTGTTTTTT. Translated, it gives CASSELGATNEKLFF.